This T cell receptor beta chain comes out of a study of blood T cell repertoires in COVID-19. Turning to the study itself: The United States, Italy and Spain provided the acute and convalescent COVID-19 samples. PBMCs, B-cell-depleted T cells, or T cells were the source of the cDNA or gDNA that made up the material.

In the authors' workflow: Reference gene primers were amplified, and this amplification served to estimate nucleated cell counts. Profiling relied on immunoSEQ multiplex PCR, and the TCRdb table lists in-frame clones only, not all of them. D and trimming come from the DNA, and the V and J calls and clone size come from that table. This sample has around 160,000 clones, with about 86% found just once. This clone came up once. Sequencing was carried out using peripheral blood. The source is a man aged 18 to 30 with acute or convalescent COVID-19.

The DNA of the CDR3 is TGTGCCTGGACTCCCTTACCAGCCGGGGAGCTGTTTTTT. Translating gives CAWTPLPAGELFF. The chain links TRBV30 to TRBJ2-2; D is unresolved. There are 13 residues in the CDR3. The germline V gene encodes CDR1 GTSNPN and CDR2 SVGIG (reference sequence). V gave up 4 bases and J gave up 6 bases, with 12 bases separating them.